The 23 T cell receptor beta chains below come from one sample, sequenced in a study of tumor and adjacent non-tumor tissue in lung cancer. A modified ARM-PCR protocol with three rounds of nested PCR amplified TCRbeta. From the multiplex PCR reads, TCRdb called clonotypes with MiXCR, one entry per CDR3 protein. Of 110,000 or so distinct CDR3 sequences listed, about 63% are singletons. This sample's RNA came from whole unsorted tissue. Distant lung tissue was collected more than 3 cm away from the tumor edge. Sequencing input: distant non-tumor lung tissue. The receptors were sampled from a man aged 55-75 years with non-small cell lung cancer.

The chain recombines TRBV29-1 with TRBJ2-5; D perhaps matches TRBD1 (6 bases). Per the germline V gene, CDR1 is SQVTM and CDR2 is ANQGSEA. The CDR3 has 14 amino acids. The germline V and J ends were trimmed by 3 bases and 5 bases, with 16 bases remaining between them. CDR3 residues: CSVDGGHGLETQYF. CDR3 nucleotides: TGCAGCGTTGATGGGGGACATGGGTTGGAGACCCAGTACTTC.

This clonotype appeared once. A read error is likely, as this CDR3 ends without the conserved phenylalanine or tryptophan. The rearrangement links TRBV11-3 to TRBJ2-7; D is possibly TRBD1 (5 bases). The germline V gene has CDR1 SGHNT and CDR2 YENEEA. Trimming shortened V by 3 bases and J by 4 bases, and 22 bases separated the two germline ends. The CDR3 spans 17 residues. The CDR3 is CASSFGALPGHTYEQYI. The CDR3 nucleotides read TGTGCCAGCAGCTTTGGGGCCCTTCCCGGACATACTTACGAGCAGTACATC.

This clonotype was counted ten times or more. The chain joins TRBV19 to TRBJ2-1; 13 nucleotides line up with TRBD2. Trimming at V came to 8 bases and at J to 3 bases, leaving 4 bases not matched to a gene. CDR1 and CDR2 (germline): LNHDA, SQIVND (reference sequence). The length of the CDR3 is 15 residues. The CDR3 coding sequence is TGTGCCAGTGGGACTAGCGGGGAAATCTACAATGAGCAGTTCTTC. Translation: CASGTSGEIYNEQFF.

Of note for this clonotype: Mismatch with germline at one junction end may stem from a read error. The rearrangement links TRBV11-3 to TRBJ2-7; 8 nucleotides line up with TRBD2. Germline V lookup: CDR1 SGHNT, CDR2 YENEEA. This CDR3 contains 15 residues. The CDR3 is CASRRASGSSYKQYF. Here the CDR3 DNA reads TGTGCAAGTAGGAGGGCGAGCGGGAGCTCCTACAAGCAGTACTTC.

This clonotype was seen a few times. V gene TRBV28 combines with J gene TRBJ2-7; TRBD1 or TRBD2 may be the D gene (5 bases each). Per the germline V gene, CDR1 is MDHEN and CDR2 is SYDVKM. V was shortened by 6 bases and J by 4 bases, with 25 bases between the two germline ends. The CDR3 is 17 amino acids. The CDR3: CASRGQGSRWGAYEQYF. The CDR3 region has the DNA TGTGCCAGCAGGGGCCAGGGCAGCAGATGGGGAGCATACGAGCAGTACTTC.

The table lists this clonotype with many counts. This sequence joins TRBV20-1 and TRBJ1-5, with 7 bases that match TRBD1. CDR3 length: 16 residues. The trim removed 3 bases at V and 0 bases at J, leaving 8 bases unmatched. Germline-derived CDR1 and CDR2 are DFQATT and SNEGSKA (reference sequence). The CDR3 loop is CSASSVQGSSNQPQHF. The CDR3 DNA sequence: TGCAGTGCTAGTTCGGTACAGGGGAGTAGCAATCAGCCCCAGCATTTT.

This clonotype has a handful of counts. This rearrangement joins TRBV5-4 to TRBJ2-1; D ambiguous. Germline loops: CDR1 SGHNT, CDR2 YYREEE (reference sequence). The V end was cut by 8 bases, the J end by 6 bases, with 18 bases between. This CDR3 region has 14 residues. The CDR3 sequence is CASLADPSRNEQFF. CDR3 nucleotides: TGTGCCAGTCTTGCGGACCCGTCCCGCAATGAGCAGTTCTTC.

This clonotype was recorded at least ten times. The rearrangement joins TRBV29-1 to TRBJ2-1; 11 nucleotides line up with TRBD2. This CDR3 has 17 residues. Germline CDR1 reads SQVTM; CDR2 reads ANQGSEA. V lost 4 bases to trimming and J lost 1 base; unmatched junction nucleotides: 9. Here the CDR3 reads CSVARPSSGRSYNEQFF. The CDR3 nucleotides are TGCAGCGTTGCAAGGCCGTCTAGCGGGAGGTCCTACAATGAGCAGTTCTTC.

V gene TRBV18 combines with J gene TRBJ2-1; D call uncertain. Germline V gene data show CDR1 as KGHSH and CDR2 as LQKENI. The V end was cut by 0 bases, the J end by 0 bases, with 15 bases between. CDR3 length equals 18 residues. The CDR3 region is CASSPPNRVSSSYNEQFF. The CDR3 coding sequence is TGTGCCAGCTCACCACCGAACCGAGTTTCCAGCTCCTACAATGAGCAGTTCTTC.

The rearrangement joins TRBV4-2 to TRBJ2-3, with D unclear. Trimming removed 5 bases at V and 2 bases at J, with 14 bases between. CDR1 LGHNA and CDR2 YNFKEQ come from the germline V gene. This CDR3 is built from 15 residues. This chain's CDR3 is CASSSTTLNTDTQYF. The CDR3 nucleotides are TGTGCCAGCAGCTCCACGACACTCAACACAGATACGCAGTATTTT.

This clonotype was seen only once. At one boundary the junction diverges from the germline segment, which might be a read error. The gene calls are TRBV19 and TRBJ1-1, with D possibly being TRBD1 (5 bases). This CDR3 has 11 residues. Per germline, CDR1 LNHDA and CDR2 SQIVND (reference sequence). The CDR3 DNA follows: TGTGCCAGTCTTTGGGGCACTGAAGTTTTCTTT. Translation gives CASLWGTEVFF.

The chain joins TRBV4-3 to TRBJ2-5; 10 bases agree with TRBD2. Trimming cost V 6 bases and J 1 base; bases outside gene matches: 8. Germline CDR1 reads LGHNA; CDR2 reads YSLEER. The CDR3 is 16 residues long. This CDR3 is CASRREAGGFQETQYF. CDR3 bases: TGCGCCAGCAGGCGAGAAGCGGGGGGGTTCCAAGAGACCCAGTACTTC.

Note on this clonotype: Given a much more abundant clone one base away, this may be a read error. V usage is TRBV20-1 and J usage is TRBJ1-5, with 7 bases identical to TRBD1. Germline V gives CDR1 DFQATT, CDR2 SNEGSKA (reference sequence). The CDR3 consists of 15 residues. CDR3 in amino acids: CSAGTDRESNQPQQF. CDR3 coding DNA: TGCAGTGCAGGCACCGACAGGGAGAGCAATCAGCCCCAGCAATTT.

V and J are TRBV29-1 and TRBJ2-3; tentative D call: TRBD2 (5 bases). In germline, CDR1 is SQVTM, CDR2 ANQGSEA. This CDR3 has 14 amino acids. The V end lost 7 bases, the J end lost 3 bases, and 17 bases lay between the germline ends. CDR3 sequence (DNA): TGCAGCGCCCACAGTGGGAGAAGGACAGATACGCAGTATTTT. As protein: CSAHSGRRTDTQYF.

To note about this clonotype: A junction boundary mismatches the germline segment, possibly from a read error. The V and J genes are TRBV11-1 and TRBJ2-2, with 7 bases lining up with TRBD1. Germline CDR1 is SGHAT and CDR2 is FQDESV (reference sequence). CDR3 length: 15 residues. The CDR3 DNA sequence: TGTGCCAGCAGCCCCGTGTTAGGGGGCACAGGGGAGCTGCTTTTT. Translating it yields CASSPVLGGTGELLF. Drawing the rest from reference TRBV11-1 and TRBJ2-2, the complete variable domain is EAEVAQSPRYKITEKSQAVAFWCDPISGHATLYWYRQILGQGPELLVQFQDESVVDDSQLPKDRFSAERLKGVDSTLKIQPAELGDSAMYLCASSPVLGGTGELLFGEGSRLTVL.

The V call is TRBV28, the J call TRBJ1-2; D gene unclear. The germline V gene has CDR1 MDHEN and CDR2 SYDVKM. The CDR3 has 13 amino acids. Trimming left V 3 bases short and J 7 bases short, with 12 bases between. The CDR3 sequence: CASSLSGQGGYTF. CDR3 nucleotide sequence: TGTGCCAGCAGTTTGAGTGGGCAAGGTGGCTACACCTTC.

Only a few counts were recorded for this clonotype. A much larger clone differs by one base, so this may be a read error. This sequence joins TRBV12-3 or TRBV12-4 and TRBJ2-3, with 9 bases matching TRBD2. This CDR3 contains 15 residues. The CDR3, as DNA: TGTGCCAACAGTTTCGGGGCTAGCGGGGTAGATACGCAGTATTTT. Residues: CANSFGASGVDTQYF.

V and J are TRBV12-3 or TRBV12-4 and TRBJ2-1; TRBD2 agrees at 7 bases. This CDR3 spans 15 amino acids. This CDR3 reads CVNSLMRERSNEQFF. CDR3 DNA sequence: TGTGTCAACAGTTTAATGCGGGAGAGGTCGAATGAGCAGTTCTTC.

This clonotype was observed a few times. CDR3 amino acids: CSANETTQGGMGKQFF. The CDR3 nucleotides read TGCAGTGCTAACGAGACCACACAGGGTGGCATGGGTAAGCAGTTCTTC. The chain combines TRBV29-1 with TRBJ2-1; D is possibly TRBD1 (6 bases). Germline CDR1 reads SQVTM; CDR2 reads ANQGSEA. The CDR3 has 16 amino acids.

The rearrangement links TRBV6-5 to TRBJ2-1, with a possible D match to TRBD2 (7 bases). The CDR3 sequence is 15 residues long. The germline CDR1 and CDR2 sequences are MNHEY and SVGAGI. With 6 bases removed from V and 7 bases from J, the gap between germline ends came to 19 bases. The CDR3 loop is CASSRLGGGLNEQFF. CDR3 DNA: TGTGCCAGCAGCCGATTAGGGGGAGGGTTAAATGAGCAGTTCTTC.

This clonotype was counted at least ten times. This chain connects TRBV29-1 to TRBJ1-1; D remains ambiguous. Germline CDR1 is SQVTM and CDR2 is ANQGSEA. The CDR3 has 11 amino acids. Trimming cost V 4 bases and J 0 bases, with 3 bases left between them. Here the CDR3 DNA reads TGCAGCGTTGTGATGAACACTGAAGCTTTCTTT. Its protein product is CSVVMNTEAFF. Using reference TRBV29-1 and TRBJ1-1 for the parts outside the CDR3, the full variable domain is SAVISQKPSRDICQRGTSLTIQCQVDSQVTMMFWYRQQPGQSLTLIATANQGSEATYESGFVIDKFPISRPNLTFSTLTVSNMSPEDSSIYLCSVVMNTEAFFGQGTRLTVV.

Worth noting for this clonotype: The junction does not match germline at one end; this may be a read error. The chain couples TRBV13 to TRBJ2-4, with 12 positions matching TRBD1. CDR1 and CDR2 (germline): PRHDT, FYEKMQ (reference sequence). This CDR3 is 18 amino acids long. This chain's CDR3 is CTSTFRDRGPGGKNIQYF. For the CDR3, the DNA is TGTACCAGCACCTTCCGGGACAGGGGGCCGGGGGGCAAAAACATTCAGTACTTC.

Ten or more counts support this clonotype. The genes are TRBV6-1 and TRBJ2-3; D is possibly TRBD1 or TRBD2 (5 bases each). This CDR3 contains 16 residues. Trimming shortened V by 3 bases and J by 0 bases, and 13 bases separated the two germline ends. The germline gives CDR1 MNHNS, CDR2 SASEGT. The CDR3 bases are TGTGCCAGCAGTGAGGGACCAGCAGTTAGCACAGATACGCAGTATTTT. Translated: CASSEGPAVSTDTQYF.